This record covers a single TCR beta chain. From germline, CDR1 is MDHEN and CDR2 SYDVKM. The CDR3 has 11 residues. V was cut by 6 bases and J by 6 bases, with 9 bases left in between. Profiled with immunoSEQ multiplex PCR; TCRdb holds only in-frame clones, not every one. Counted here are about 89,000 clones, about 86% occurring once; the ten biggest clones make up around 5.4%. The data were obtained in a study of T cell responses to AZD1222 COVID-19 vaccine. This specimen was peripheral blood, taken 28 days after the second AZD1222 dose. The genes are TRBV28 and TRBJ2-7; D perhaps matches TRBD1 (5 bases). The sequence came from an adult who received the AZD1222 COVID-19 vaccine. The DNA of the CDR3 is TGTGCCAGCAGCTCAGGGTTCGAGCAGTACTTC. Translated, it gives CASSSGFEQYF.